Sequencing of this TCR beta chain was carried out in a study of blood T cell repertoires in COVID-19. Study summary: Acute and convalescent COVID-19 specimens originated in the United States, Italy and Spain. Sources were T cells, B-cell-depleted T cells, or PBMCs; the material itself was cDNA or gDNA.

Methods used by the authors: Amplified reference gene primers provided the basis for estimating nucleated cell counts. The protocol was immunoSEQ multiplex PCR, while the TCRdb copy is restricted to in-frame clones and leaves out a portion. D and trimming were read from the DNA, whereas the V and J calls and clone size are those reported in that table. Of 73,000 or so clones detected, around 81% appear once; the ten largest clones hold about 5%. Germline CDR1 is LGHDT and CDR2 is YNNKEL (reference sequence). The germline V and J ends were trimmed by 4 bases and 1 base, with 16 bases remaining between them. CDR3 length: 16 amino acids.

The receptor was derived from a woman in her fifties or sixties with acute or convalescent COVID-19. V gene TRBV3-1 (or the pseudogene TRBV3-2) combines with J gene TRBJ1-2; D might be TRBD1 (5 bases). The specimen was peripheral blood. DNA for the CDR3: TGTGCCAGCAGCCTACGGGCAGCAGGGAATAACTATGGCTACACCTTC. Protein: CASSLRAAGNNYGYTF.